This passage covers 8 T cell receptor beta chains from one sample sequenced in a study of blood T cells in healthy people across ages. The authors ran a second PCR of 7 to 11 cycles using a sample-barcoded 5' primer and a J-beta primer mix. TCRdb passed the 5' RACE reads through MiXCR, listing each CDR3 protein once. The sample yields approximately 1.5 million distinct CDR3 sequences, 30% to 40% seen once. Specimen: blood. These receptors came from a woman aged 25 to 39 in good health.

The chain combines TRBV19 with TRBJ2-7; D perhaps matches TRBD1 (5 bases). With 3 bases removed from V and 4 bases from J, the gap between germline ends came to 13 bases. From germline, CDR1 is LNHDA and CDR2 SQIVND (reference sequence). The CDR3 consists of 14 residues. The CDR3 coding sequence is TGTGCCAGTAGTATCGGACACGGAGAATACGAGCAGTACTTC. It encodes CASSIGHGEYEQYF.

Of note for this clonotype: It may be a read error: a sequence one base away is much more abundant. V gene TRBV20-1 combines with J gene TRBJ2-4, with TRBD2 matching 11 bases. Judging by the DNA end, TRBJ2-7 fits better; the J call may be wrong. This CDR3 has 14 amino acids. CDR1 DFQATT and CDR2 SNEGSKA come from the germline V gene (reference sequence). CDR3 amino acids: CSASTSGRRDEQYF. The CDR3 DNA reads TGCAGTGCTAGTACTAGCGGGAGACGAGACGAGCAGTACTTC.

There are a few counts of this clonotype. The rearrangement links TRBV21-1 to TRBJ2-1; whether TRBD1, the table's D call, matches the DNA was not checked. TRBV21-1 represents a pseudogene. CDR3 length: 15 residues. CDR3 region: CASSKVGFRADEQFF. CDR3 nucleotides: TGTGCCAGCAGCAAAGTAGGATTCAGGGCGGATGAGCAGTTCTTC.

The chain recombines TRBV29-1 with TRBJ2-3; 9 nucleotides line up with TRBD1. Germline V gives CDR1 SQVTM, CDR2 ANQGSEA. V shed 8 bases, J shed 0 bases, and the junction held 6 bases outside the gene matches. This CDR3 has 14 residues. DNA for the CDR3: TGCAGCATAGAACAGGGGGCTAGCACAGATACGCAGTATTTT. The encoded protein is CSIEQGASTDTQYF.

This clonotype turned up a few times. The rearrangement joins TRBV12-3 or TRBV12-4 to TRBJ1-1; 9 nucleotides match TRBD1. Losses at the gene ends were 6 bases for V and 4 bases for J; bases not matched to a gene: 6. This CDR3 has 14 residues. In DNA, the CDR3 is TGTGCCAGCAGGCTAGACAGGGGGGCCACTGAAGCTTTCTTT. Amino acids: CASRLDRGATEAFF.

CDR3 sequence reads: CASSLDLAGGVGTGELFF. The CDR3 region has the DNA TGTGCCAGCAGCCTCGACTTAGCGGGAGGGGTCGGCACCGGGGAGCTGTTTTTT. The chain couples TRBV7-8 to TRBJ2-2; TRBD2 aligns across 11 bases. V lost 5 bases and J lost 4; bases outside the gene matches: 12. The CDR3 consists of 18 residues. CDR1 SGHVS and CDR2 FQNEAQ come from the germline V gene.

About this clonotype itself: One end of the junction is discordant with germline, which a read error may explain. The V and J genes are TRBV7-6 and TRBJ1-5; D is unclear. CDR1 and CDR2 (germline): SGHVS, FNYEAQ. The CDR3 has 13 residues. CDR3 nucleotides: TGTGCCGGCAGCTCGGAGGTCGGTCAGCCCCAGCATTTT. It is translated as CAGSSEVGQPQHF.

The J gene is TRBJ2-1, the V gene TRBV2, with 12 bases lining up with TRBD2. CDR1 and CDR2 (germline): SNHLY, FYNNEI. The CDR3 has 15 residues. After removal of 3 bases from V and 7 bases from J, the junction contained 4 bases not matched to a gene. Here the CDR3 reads CASSESLAGGNEQFF. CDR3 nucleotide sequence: TGTGCCAGCAGTGAGAGTCTAGCGGGAGGGAATGAGCAGTTCTTC.